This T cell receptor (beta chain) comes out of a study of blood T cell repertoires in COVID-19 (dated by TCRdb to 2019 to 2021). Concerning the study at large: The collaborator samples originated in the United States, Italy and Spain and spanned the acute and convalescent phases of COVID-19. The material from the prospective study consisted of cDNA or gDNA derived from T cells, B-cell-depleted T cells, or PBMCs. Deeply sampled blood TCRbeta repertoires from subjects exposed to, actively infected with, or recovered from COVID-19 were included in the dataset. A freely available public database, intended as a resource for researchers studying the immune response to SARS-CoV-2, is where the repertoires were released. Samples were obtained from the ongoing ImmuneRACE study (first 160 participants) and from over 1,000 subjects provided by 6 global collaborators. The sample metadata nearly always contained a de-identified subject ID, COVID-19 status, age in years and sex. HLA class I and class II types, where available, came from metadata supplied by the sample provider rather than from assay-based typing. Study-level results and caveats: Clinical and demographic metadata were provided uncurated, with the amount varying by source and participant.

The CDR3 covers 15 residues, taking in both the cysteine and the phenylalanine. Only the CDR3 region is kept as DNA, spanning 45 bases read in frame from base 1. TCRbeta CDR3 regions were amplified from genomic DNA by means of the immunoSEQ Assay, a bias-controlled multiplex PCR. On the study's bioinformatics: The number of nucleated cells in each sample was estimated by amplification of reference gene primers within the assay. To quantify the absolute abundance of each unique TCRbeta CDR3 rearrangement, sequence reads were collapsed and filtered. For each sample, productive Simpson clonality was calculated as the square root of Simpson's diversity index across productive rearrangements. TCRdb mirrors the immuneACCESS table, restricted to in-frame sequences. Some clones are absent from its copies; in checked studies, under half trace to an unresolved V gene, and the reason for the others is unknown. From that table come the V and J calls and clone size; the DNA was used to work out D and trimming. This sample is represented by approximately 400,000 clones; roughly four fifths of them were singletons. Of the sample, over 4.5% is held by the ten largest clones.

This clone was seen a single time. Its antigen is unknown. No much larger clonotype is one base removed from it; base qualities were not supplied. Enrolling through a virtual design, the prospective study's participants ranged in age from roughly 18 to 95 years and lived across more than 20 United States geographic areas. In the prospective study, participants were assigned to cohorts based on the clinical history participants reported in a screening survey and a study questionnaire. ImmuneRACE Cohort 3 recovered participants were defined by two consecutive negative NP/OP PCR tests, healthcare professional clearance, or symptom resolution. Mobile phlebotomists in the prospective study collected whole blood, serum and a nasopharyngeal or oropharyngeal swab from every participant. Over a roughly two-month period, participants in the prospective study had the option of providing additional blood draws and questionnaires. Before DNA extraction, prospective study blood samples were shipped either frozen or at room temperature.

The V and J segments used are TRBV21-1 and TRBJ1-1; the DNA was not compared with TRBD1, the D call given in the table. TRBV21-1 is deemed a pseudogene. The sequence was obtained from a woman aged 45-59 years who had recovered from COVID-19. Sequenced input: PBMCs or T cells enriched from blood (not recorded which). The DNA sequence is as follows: TGTGCCAGCAGCACTGTCCCGGACAGGGCCACTGAAGCTTTCTTT. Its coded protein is CASSTVPDRATEAFF.